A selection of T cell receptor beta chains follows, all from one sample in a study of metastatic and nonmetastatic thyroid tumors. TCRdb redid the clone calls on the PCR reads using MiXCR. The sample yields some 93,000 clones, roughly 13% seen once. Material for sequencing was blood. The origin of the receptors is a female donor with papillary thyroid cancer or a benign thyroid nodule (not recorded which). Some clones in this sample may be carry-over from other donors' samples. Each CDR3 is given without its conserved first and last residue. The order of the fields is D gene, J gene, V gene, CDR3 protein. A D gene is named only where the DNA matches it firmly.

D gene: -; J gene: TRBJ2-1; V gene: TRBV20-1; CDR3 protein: SAEEGLGYNEQF
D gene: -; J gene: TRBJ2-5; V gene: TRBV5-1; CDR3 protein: ASSLQETQY
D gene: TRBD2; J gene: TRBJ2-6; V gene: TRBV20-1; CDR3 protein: SARDAAGAAGANVLT
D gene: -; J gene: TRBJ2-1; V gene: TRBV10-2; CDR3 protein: ASSASDLGNEQF
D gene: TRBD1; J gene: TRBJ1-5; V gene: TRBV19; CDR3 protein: ASQNGQGSNQPQH
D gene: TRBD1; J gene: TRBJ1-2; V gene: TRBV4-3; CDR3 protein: ASSRGTGGVGYT
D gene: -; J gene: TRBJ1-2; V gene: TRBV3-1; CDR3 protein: ASSPDASYSYT
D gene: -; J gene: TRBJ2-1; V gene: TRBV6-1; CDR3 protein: ASSEVLRTANYNEQF
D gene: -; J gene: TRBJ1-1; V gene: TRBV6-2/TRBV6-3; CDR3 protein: ASSYVGTEAF
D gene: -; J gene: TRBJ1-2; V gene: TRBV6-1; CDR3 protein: ASSDLSGTHTNYGYT
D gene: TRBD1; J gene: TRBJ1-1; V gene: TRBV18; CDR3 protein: ASSPGQGRAEAF
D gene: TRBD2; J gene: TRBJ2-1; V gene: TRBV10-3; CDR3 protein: AISAAGGVYNEQF
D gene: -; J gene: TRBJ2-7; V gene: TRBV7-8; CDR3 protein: ASSLISGARVSLYEQY
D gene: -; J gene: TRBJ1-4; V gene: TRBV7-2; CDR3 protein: ASGARAGSEKLF
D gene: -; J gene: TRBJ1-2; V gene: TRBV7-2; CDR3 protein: ASSPTGLGYT
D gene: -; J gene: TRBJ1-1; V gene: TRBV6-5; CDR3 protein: ASSYVPGTMNTEAF
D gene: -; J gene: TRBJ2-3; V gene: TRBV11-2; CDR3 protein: ASSGTSLTDTQY
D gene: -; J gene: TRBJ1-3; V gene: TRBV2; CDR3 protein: ASSRAGSRGNTIY
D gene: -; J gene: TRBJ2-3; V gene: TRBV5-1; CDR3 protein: ASRPGTTDTQY
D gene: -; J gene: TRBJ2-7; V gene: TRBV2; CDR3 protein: ASSETPLGLEQY
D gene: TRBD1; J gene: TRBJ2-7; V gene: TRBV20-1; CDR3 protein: SAHLSRQGNQIPIEQY
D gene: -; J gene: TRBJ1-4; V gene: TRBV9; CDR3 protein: ASSVGSGTNEKLF
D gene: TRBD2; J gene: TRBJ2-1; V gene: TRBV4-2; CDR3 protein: ASSQESGSASNEQF
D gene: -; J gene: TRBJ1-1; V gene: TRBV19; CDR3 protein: ASSPRGYRNTEAF
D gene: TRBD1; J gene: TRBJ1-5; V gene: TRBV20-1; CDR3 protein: SARDLYGDSYSNQPQH
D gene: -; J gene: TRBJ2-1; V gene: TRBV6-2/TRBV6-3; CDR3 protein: ASSPRSLLNEQF
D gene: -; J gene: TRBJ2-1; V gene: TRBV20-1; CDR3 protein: SARSYERNNEQF
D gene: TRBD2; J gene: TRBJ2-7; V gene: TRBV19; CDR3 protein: ASSRAGTIGRYDQY
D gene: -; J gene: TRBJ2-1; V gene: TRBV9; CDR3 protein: ASSESGRYYYNEQF
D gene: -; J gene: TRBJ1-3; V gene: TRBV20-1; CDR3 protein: SPQVGNTIY
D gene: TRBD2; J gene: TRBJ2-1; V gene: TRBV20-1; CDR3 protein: SANRGRRYNEQF
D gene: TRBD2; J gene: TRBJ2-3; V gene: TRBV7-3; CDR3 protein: ASSPRTSRLTDTQY
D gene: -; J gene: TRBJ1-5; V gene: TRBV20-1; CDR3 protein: SALKGPIYSNQPQH
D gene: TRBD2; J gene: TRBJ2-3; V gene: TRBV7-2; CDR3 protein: ASSLSSGTDTQY
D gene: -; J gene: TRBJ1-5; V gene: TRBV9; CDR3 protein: ASSVGGGGQPQH
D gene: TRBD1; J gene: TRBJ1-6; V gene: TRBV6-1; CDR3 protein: ASSPSDRALYSPLH
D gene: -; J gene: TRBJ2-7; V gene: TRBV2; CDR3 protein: ASSELNYEQY
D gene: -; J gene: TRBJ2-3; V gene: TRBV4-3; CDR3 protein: ASSQARVTSTDTQY
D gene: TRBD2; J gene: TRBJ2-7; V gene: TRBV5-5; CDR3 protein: ASSWEPSGSLEQY
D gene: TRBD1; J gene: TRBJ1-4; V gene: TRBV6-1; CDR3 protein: ASSPGDRGARKLF